Following are 8 T cell receptor beta chains from one sample sequenced in a study of memory CD4+ T cells and cytomegalovirus serostatus. Clones were sequenced by immunoSEQ multiplex PCR, and TCRdb holds only the in-frame ones, with some missing. The table includes some 30,000 clones, about 76% detected once. Single viable CD3+CD4+CD8-CD45RO+ cells were sorted as the memory CD4+ T cells. Sample: memory CD4+ T cells from blood. The source is an adult in good health and CMV-seronegative. Some clones in this sample may be carry-over from other donors' samples.

The chain has TRBV19 and TRBJ1-3, with unresolved D. The CDR3 is 15 residues long. V gave up 5 bases and J gave up 4 bases, with 15 bases separating them. CDR1 and CDR2 from the germline V gene are LNHDA and SQIVND (reference sequence). CDR3 loop: CASSALNLYGNTIYF. The CDR3 DNA reads as TGTGCCAGTAGTGCCTTAAACCTGTACGGAAACACCATATATTTT.

The chain uses TRBV7-2 and TRBJ1-6; maybe TRBD1 (5 bases). Germline-derived CDR1 and CDR2 are SGHTA and FQGNSA. The V and J ends lost 0 bases and 10 bases respectively, with 13 bases between them. This CDR3 region has 15 residues. CDR3 coding DNA: TGTGCCAGCAGCTTAGCGCGAGGGGCGGAATCACCCCTCCACTTT. It is translated as CASSLARGAESPLHF.

The V call is TRBV30, the J call TRBJ2-7, with D uncertain. The V end was cut by 3 bases, the J end by 7 bases, with 16 bases between. CDR1 is GTSNPN, CDR2 SVGIG, per germline (reference sequence). The CDR3 contains 13 residues. The CDR3 nucleotides are TGTGCCTGGAGCTTACTTCACTTAGGGGAGCAGTACTTC. It specifies CAWSLLHLGEQYF.

This chain joins TRBV13 and TRBJ2-3, with TRBD2 matching 7 bases. Germline loops: CDR1 PRHDT, CDR2 FYEKMQ (reference sequence). With 5 bases clipped from V and 9 bases from J, the junction kept 5 bases outside the gene matches. The CDR3 extends over 12 amino acids. The CDR3 loop is CASSPSGHTQYF. The CDR3 nucleotides are TGTGCCAGCAGCCCTAGCGGCCACACGCAGTATTTT.

V usage is TRBV28 and J usage is TRBJ2-5; the D is unclear. Trimming took 2 bases from V and 5 from J, leaving 3 bases between them. The CDR3 contains 11 residues. The germline CDR1 and CDR2 sequences are MDHEN and SYDVKM. The CDR3 region is CASSLRETQYF. The DNA for the CDR3 is TGTGCCAGCAGTTTAAGGGAGACCCAGTACTTC.

The chain couples TRBV28 to TRBJ2-7; 7 nucleotides align to TRBD1. V shed 7 bases and J 6 bases; nucleotides not matched to a gene: 12. Germline V lookup: CDR1 MDHEN, CDR2 SYDVKM. This CDR3 has 14 amino acids. CDR3: CASTPRGGLGEQYF. The CDR3 DNA is TGTGCCAGCACCCCCCGAGGGGGCCTTGGCGAGCAGTACTTC.

The sample holds one count of this clone. This sequence joins TRBV28 and TRBJ2-3, with 11 positions matching TRBD1. V was pared by 2 bases and J by 4 bases, with 2 bases of the junction left unmatched. The CDR3 extends over 15 amino acids. CDR1 is MDHEN, CDR2 SYDVKM, per germline. This CDR3 reads CASSLRTGGADTQYF. The CDR3 nucleotides are TGTGCCAGCAGTTTAAGGACAGGGGGCGCAGATACGCAGTATTTT.

The gene calls are TRBV6-5 and TRBJ2-2, with D unclear. Germline values: CDR1 MNHEY, CDR2 SVGAGI. The CDR3 is made up of 13 amino acids. Trimming stripped 2 bases from V and 9 bases from J, with 10 bases between. This CDR3 is CASSYRAIWELFF. DNA for the CDR3: TGTGCCAGCAGTTACCGGGCCATTTGGGAGCTGTTTTTT.